Listed below are T cell receptor beta chains from one sample, sequenced in a study of blood T cell repertoires in COVID-19. The assay was immunoSEQ multiplex PCR, and TCRdb's table has in-frame clones only and misses some. The sample has more than 300,000 clones; under 90% are singletons. Input material: PBMCs or T cells enriched from blood (not recorded which). Receptors were obtained from a woman under 30 who had recovered from COVID-19. The CDR3 runs from the conserved cysteine through the conserved F or W. The D gene is left open where the match is weak. Clone size appears in some rows only: once, few, many, or a class for an expanded clone.

size	V	D	J	CDR3	DNA
.	TRBV6-6	TRBD2	TRBJ2-2	CASSPYRPGLGGTGELFF	TGTGCCAGCAGTCCTTATCGACCGGGACTAGGGGGCACCGGGGAGCTGTTTTTT
.	TRBV25-1	TRBD2	TRBJ2-5	CASSTRRGEETQYF	TGTGCCAGCTCAACGAGGCGGGGGGAAGAGACCCAGTACTTC
.	TRBV3-1/TRBV3-2	.	TRBJ1-2	CASSHLSSVANYGYTF	TGTGCCAGCAGCCACCTAAGCAGCGTCGCTAACTATGGCTACACCTTC
.	TRBV3-1/TRBV3-2	.	TRBJ1-2	CASSQAAEIYGYTF	TGTGCCAGCAGCCAAGCAGCGGAGATCTATGGCTACACCTTC
.	TRBV4-1	.	TRBJ1-1	CASSHIGSRTEAFF	TGCGCCAGCAGCCATATAGGGAGTAGGACTGAAGCTTTCTTT
once	TRBV9	TRBD2	TRBJ2-3	CASSIFLAGVRDTQYF	TGTGCCAGCAGCATCTTCCTAGCGGGAGTACGGGATACGCAGTATTTT
.	TRBV5-6	TRBD2	TRBJ2-1	CASSPEEIAGHYNEQFF	TGTGCCAGCAGCCCCGAGGAGATAGCGGGGCATTACAATGAGCAGTTCTTC
.	TRBV30	TRBD1	TRBJ1-6	CAWSVYRGPYNSPLHF	TGTGCCTGGAGTGTATACAGGGGACCCTATAATTCACCCCTCCACTTT
.	TRBV28	.	TRBJ2-5	CASSSEQAQETQYF	TGTGCCAGCAGTTCTGAACAGGCTCAAGAGACCCAGTACTTC
.	TRBV5-1	TRBD1	TRBJ1-1	CASSGKTGALNTEAFF	TGCGCCAGCAGCGGGAAGACAGGGGCGCTAAACACTGAAGCTTTCTTT
.	TRBV2	.	TRBJ1-1	CASSETSGSQEAFF	TGTGCCAGCAGTGAAACGTCCGGGAGCCAAGAAGCTTTCTTT
.	TRBV6-5	.	TRBJ1-1	CASSYSQGRWEAFF	TGTGCCAGCAGTTACTCACAGGGTCGTTGGGAAGCTTTCTTT
few	TRBV2	.	TRBJ2-7	CASKAIGGSYEQYF	TGTGCCAGCAAGGCAATAGGGGGCTCCTACGAGCAGTACTTC
.	TRBV11-2	TRBD1	TRBJ1-2	CASSLESGGYGYTF	TGTGCCAGCAGCTTAGAATCAGGGGGATATGGCTACACCTTC
few	TRBV27	TRBD1	TRBJ1-2	CASSTDRGLGYGYTF	TGTGCCAGCAGTACGGACAGGGGCCTTGGCTATGGCTACACCTTC
.	TRBV5-1	.	TRBJ1-1	CASSVSVVEAEAFF	TGCGCCAGCAGCGTTTCAGTCGTTGAGGCTGAAGCTTTCTTT
.	TRBV29-1	TRBD1	TRBJ1-5	CSASGGQGKNQPQHF	TGCAGCGCCTCTGGCGGACAGGGGAAGAATCAGCCCCAGCATTTT
.	TRBV7-3	TRBD2	TRBJ2-5	CASSLTTSGSMETQYF	TGTGCCAGCAGCCTTACTACTAGCGGGAGTATGGAGACCCAGTACTTC
.	TRBV24-1	TRBD2	TRBJ2-1	CATSDSSGTTNGNEQFF	TGTGCCACCAGTGATTCGTCCGGGACTACAAACGGGAATGAGCAGTTCTTC
.	TRBV5-8	TRBD1	TRBJ2-1	CASAIRASGQGMNEQFF	TGTGCCAGCGCAATACGAGCCTCGGGACAGGGGATGAATGAGCAGTTCTTC
.	TRBV23-1	TRBD1	TRBJ1-3	CASSPRRDRGSRSGNTIYF	TGCGCCAGCAGTCCAAGGAGGGACAGGGGGTCTAGGTCTGGAAACACCATATATTTT
.	TRBV30	.	TRBJ1-3	CAWSGGLVSGNTIYF	TGTGCCTGGAGTGGGGGACTGGTCTCTGGAAACACCATATATTTT
once	TRBV27	TRBD1	TRBJ2-3	CASSLRWDSNTDTQYF	TGTGCCAGCAGCCTACGCTGGGACAGCAACACAGATACGCAGTATTTT
.	TRBV5-5	TRBD2	TRBJ2-2	CASSSNGLAGVAGELFF	TGTGCCAGCAGCTCGAATGGACTAGCGGGAGTCGCCGGGGAGCTGTTTTTT